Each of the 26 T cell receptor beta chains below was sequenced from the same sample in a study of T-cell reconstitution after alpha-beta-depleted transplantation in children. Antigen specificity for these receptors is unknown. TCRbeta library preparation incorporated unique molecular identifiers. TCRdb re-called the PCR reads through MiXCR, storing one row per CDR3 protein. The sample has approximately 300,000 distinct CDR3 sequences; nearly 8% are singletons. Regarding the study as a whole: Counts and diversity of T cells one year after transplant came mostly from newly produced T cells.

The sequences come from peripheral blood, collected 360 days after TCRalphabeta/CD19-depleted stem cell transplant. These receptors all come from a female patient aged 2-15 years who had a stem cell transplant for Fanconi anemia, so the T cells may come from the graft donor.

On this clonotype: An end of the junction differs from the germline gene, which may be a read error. The DNA for the CDR3 is TGTGTCAGCAGCCTACCGACTAGGGGCACCGGGGAGCTGTTTTTT. Protein product: CVSSLPTRGTGELFF. The chain links TRBV28 to TRBJ2-2; weak D call: TRBD2 (6 bases). The CDR3 totals 15 residues. Germline CDR1 reads MDHEN; CDR2 reads SYDVKM.

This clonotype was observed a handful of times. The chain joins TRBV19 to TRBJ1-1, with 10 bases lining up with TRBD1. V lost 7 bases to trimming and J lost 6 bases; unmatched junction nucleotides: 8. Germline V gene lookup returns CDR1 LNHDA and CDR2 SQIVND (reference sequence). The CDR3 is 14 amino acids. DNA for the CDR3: TGTGCCAGTACACCGGGGGACAGGGGACCTGAAGCTTTCTTT. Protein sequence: CASTPGDRGPEAFF. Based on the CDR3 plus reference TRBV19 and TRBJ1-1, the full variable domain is DGGITQSPKYLFRKEGQNVTLSCEQNLNHDAMYWYRQDPGQGLRLIYYSQIVNDFQKGDIAEGYSVSREKKESFPLTVTSAQKNPTAFYLCASTPGDRGPEAFFGQGTRLTVV.

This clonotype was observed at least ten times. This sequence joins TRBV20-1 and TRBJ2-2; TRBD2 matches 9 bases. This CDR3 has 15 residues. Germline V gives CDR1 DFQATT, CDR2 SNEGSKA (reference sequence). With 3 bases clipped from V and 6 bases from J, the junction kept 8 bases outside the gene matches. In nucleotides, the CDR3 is TGCAGTGCTAGTCTATCCTTAGCGGGAGCCGGGGAGCTGTTTTTT. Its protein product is CSASLSLAGAGELFF.

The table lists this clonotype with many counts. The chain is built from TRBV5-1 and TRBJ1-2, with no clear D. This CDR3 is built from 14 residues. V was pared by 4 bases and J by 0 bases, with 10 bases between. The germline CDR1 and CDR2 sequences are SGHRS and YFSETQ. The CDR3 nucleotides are TGCGCCAGCAGCGTCGACGGACCTAACTATGGCTACACCTTC. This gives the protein CASSVDGPNYGYTF.

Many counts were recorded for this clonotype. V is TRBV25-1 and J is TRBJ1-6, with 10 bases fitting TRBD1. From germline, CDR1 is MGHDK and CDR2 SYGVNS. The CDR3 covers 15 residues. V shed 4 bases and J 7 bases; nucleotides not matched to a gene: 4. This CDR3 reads CASSGDRGGNSPLHF. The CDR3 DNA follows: TGTGCCAGCAGTGGGGACAGGGGAGGAAATTCACCCCTCCACTTT. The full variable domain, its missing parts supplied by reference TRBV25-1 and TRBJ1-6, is EADIYQTPRYLVIGTGKKITLECSQTMGHDKMYWYQQDPGMELHLIHYSYGVNSTEKGDLSSESTVSRIRTEHFPLTLESARPSHTSQYLCASSGDRGGNSPLHFGNGTRLTVT.

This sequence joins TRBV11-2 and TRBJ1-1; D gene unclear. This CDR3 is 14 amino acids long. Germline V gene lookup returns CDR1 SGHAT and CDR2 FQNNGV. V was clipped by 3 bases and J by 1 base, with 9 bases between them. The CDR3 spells CASSFQQKNTEAFF. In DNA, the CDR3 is TGTGCCAGCAGCTTCCAACAGAAGAACACTGAAGCTTTCTTT. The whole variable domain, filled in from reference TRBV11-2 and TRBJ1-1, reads EAGVAQSPRYKIIEKRQSVAFWCNPISGHATLYWYQQILGQGPKLLIQFQNNGVVDDSQLPKDRFSAERLKGVDSTLKIQPAKLEDSAVYLCASSFQQKNTEAFFGQGTRLTVV.

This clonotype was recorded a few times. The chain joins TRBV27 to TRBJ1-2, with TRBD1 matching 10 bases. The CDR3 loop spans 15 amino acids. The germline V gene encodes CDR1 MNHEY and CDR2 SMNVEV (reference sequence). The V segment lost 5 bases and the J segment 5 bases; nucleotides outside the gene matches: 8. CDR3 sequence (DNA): TGTGCCAGCAGTAGACAGGGGGCTGGGGAGTATGGCTACACCTTC. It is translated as CASSRQGAGEYGYTF.

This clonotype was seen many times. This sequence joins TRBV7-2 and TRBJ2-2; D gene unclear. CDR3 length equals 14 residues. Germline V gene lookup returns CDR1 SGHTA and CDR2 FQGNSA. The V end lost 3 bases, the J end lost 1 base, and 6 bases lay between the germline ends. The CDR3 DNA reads TGTGCCAGCAGCTTGCACAGGAACACCGGGGAGCTGTTTTTT. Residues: CASSLHRNTGELFF.

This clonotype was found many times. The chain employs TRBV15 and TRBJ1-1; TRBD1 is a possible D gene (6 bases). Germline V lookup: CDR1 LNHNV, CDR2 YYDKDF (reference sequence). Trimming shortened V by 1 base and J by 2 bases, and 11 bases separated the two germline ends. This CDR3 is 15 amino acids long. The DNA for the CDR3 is TGTGCCACCAGCAGAGCCAGGGGACAAAACACTGAAGCTTTCTTT. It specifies CATSRARGQNTEAFF.

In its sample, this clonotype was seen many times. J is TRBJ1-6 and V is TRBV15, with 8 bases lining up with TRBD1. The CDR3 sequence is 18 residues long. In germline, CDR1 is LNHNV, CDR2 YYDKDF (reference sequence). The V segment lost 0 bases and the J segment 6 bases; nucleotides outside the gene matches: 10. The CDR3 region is CATSRDFGQGPANSPLHF. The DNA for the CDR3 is TGTGCCACCAGCAGAGATTTCGGACAGGGACCTGCTAATTCACCCCTCCACTTT.

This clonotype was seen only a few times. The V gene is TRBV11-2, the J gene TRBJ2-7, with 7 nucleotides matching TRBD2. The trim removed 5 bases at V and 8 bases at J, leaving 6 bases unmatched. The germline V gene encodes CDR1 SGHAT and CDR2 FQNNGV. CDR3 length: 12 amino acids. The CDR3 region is CASSPGLVKQYF. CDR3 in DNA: TGTGCCAGCAGCCCCGGACTAGTCAAGCAGTACTTC.

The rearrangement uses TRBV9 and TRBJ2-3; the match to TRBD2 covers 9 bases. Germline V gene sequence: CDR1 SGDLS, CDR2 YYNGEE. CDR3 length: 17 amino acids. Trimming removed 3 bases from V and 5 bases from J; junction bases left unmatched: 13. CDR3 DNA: TGTGCCAGCAGCGCCCTGTCGGCGGGAGGGCGGGGAGATACGCAGTATTTT. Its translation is CASSALSAGGRGDTQYF.

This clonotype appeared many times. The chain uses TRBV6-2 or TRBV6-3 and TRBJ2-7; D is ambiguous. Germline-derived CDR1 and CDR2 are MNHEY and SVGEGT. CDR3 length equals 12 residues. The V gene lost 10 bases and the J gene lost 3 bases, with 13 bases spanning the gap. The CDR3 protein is CATQGRFYEQYV. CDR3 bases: TGTGCCACCCAAGGCCGCTTCTACGAGCAGTACGTC.

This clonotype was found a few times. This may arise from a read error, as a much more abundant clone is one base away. The CDR3 spells CASSPTGEYEQYF. Here the CDR3 DNA reads TGTGCCAGCAGTCCGACTGGGGAGTACGAGCAGTACTTC. The rearrangement links TRBV12-3 or TRBV12-4 to TRBJ2-7, with a possible D match to TRBD2 (5 bases). This CDR3 has 13 amino acids. V was trimmed by 5 bases and J by 4 bases, leaving 12 bases between them.

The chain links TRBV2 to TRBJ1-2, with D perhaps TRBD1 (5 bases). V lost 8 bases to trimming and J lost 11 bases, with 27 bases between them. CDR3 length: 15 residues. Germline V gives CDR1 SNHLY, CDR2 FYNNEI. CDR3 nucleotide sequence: TGTGCCAGCCTTCAGGGACCGTTTAACTATGGGGGGTACACCTTC. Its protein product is CASLQGPFNYGGYTF.

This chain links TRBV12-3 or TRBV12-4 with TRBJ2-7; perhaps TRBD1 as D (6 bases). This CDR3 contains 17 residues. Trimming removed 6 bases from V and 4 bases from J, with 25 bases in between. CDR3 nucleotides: TGTGCCAGCAGCAGACCGGCCCAACCTACAGGGAAATACGAGCAGTACTTC. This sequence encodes CASSRPAQPTGKYEQYF.

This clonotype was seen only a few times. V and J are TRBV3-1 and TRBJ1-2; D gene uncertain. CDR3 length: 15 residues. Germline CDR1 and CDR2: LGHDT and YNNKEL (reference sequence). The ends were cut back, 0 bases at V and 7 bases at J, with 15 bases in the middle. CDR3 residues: CASSQEVRIPVGYTF. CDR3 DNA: TGTGCCAGCAGCCAAGAAGTGAGAATACCGGTTGGCTACACCTTC. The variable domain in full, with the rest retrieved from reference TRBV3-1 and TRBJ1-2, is DTAVSQTPKYLVTQMGNDKSIKCEQNLGHDTMYWYKQDSKKFLKIMFSYNNKELIINETVPNRFSPKSPDKAHLNLHINSLELGDSAVYFCASSQEVRIPVGYTFGSGTRLTVV.

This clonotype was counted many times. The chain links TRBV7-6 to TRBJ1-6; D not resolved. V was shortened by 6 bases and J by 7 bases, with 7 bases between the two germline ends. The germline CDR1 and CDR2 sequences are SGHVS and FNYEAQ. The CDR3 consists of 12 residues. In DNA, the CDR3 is TGTGCCAGCAGAATGGGAAATTCACCCCTCCACTTT. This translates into CASRMGNSPLHF.

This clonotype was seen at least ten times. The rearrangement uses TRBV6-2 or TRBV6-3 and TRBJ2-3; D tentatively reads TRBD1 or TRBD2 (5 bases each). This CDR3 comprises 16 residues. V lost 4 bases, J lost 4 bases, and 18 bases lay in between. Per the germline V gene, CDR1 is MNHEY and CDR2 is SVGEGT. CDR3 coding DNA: TGTGCCAGCAGTTGTGAACCGGGACCCCTCGCAGATACGCAGTATTTT. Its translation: CASSCEPGPLADTQYF.

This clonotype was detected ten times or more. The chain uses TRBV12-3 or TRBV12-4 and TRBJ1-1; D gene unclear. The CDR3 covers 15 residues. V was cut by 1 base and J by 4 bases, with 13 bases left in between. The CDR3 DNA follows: TGTGCCAGCAGTTTAGTTCCAGCCCGAGGCACTGAAGCTTTCTTT. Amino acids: CASSLVPARGTEAFF.

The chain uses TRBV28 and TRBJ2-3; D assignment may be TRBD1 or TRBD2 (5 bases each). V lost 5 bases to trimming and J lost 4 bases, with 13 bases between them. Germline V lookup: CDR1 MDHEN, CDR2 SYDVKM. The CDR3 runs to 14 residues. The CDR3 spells CASSRPRGPDTQYF. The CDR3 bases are TGTGCCAGCAGTCGGCCTAGGGGACCAGATACGCAGTATTTT.

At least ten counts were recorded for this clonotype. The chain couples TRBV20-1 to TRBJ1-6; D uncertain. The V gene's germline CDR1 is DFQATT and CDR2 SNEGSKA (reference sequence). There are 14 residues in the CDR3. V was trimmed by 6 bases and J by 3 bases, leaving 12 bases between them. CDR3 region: CSARTGGYNSPLHF. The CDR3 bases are TGCAGTGCGCGGACCGGCGGCTATAATTCACCCCTCCACTTT.

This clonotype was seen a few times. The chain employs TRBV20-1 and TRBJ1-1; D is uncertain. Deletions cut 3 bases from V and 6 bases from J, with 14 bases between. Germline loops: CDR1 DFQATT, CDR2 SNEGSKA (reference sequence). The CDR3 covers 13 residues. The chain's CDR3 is CSARSGGGPEAFF. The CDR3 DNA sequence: TGCAGTGCTAGGTCGGGCGGAGGCCCTGAAGCTTTCTTT.

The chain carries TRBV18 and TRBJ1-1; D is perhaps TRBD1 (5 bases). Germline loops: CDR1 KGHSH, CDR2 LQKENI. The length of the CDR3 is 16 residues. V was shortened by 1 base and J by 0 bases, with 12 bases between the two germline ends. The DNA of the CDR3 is TGTGCCAGCTCACCACTTGTCGACAGAATGAACACTGAAGCTTTCTTT. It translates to CASSPLVDRMNTEAFF.

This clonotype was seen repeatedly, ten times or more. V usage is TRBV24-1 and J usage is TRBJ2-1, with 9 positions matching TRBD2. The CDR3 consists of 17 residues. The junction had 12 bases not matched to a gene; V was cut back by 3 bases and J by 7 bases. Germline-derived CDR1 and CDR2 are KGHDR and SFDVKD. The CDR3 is CATSDASGNAQRNEQFF. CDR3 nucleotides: TGTGCCACCAGTGATGCTAGCGGGAACGCCCAGAGAAATGAGCAGTTCTTC.

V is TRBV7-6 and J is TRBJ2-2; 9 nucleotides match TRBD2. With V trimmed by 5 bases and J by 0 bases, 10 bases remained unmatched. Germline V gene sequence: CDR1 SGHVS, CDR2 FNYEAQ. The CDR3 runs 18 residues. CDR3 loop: CASSRRLAGLANTGELFF. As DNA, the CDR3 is TGTGCCAGCAGCCGTAGGCTAGCGGGGTTAGCGAACACCGGGGAGCTGTTTTTT.